The 29 T cell receptor beta chains in this list originate from one sample, sequenced in a study of T-cell reconstitution after alpha-beta-depleted transplantation in children. Construction of the TCRbeta library involved unique molecular identifiers. TCRdb passed the PCR reads through MiXCR, listing each CDR3 protein once. The sample carries around 800,000 distinct CDR3 sequences, 15% to 20% recorded once. The sample here was PBMCs, mostly from graft donor cells, taken 360 days after TCRalphabeta/CD19-depleted stem cell transplant. The receptors come from a male patient younger than 18 who had a stem cell transplant for acute lymphoblastic leukemia, so the T cells may come from the graft donor.

This clonotype was seen only a few times. The chain is built from TRBV12-3 or TRBV12-4 and TRBJ2-7; 8 positions match TRBD2. The CDR3 covers 14 residues. V was clipped by 5 bases and J by 4 bases; unmatched bases: 7. In DNA, the CDR3 is TGTGCCAGCAGTATCGGACTAGCCCAATACGAGCAGTACTTC. Its protein is CASSIGLAQYEQYF.

The sample holds a few counts of this clonotype. The chain links TRBV6-1 to TRBJ2-7; TRBD2 matches at 11 bases. With V trimmed by 6 bases and J by 5 bases, 12 bases remained unmatched. This CDR3 spans 16 amino acids. Germline V gives CDR1 MNHNS, CDR2 SASEGT. The CDR3 loop is CASRALAGGPFDEQYF. The CDR3 DNA sequence: TGTGCCAGCAGGGCTTTAGCGGGAGGGCCTTTCGACGAGCAGTACTTC.

The V and J genes are TRBV12-3 or TRBV12-4 and TRBJ2-5, with 8 nucleotides matching TRBD2. The V and J ends lost 3 bases and 5 bases, in that order; junction bases with no gene match: 14. The CDR3 contains 17 residues. This CDR3 is CASSLKGGRPVTETQYF. DNA of the CDR3: TGTGCCAGCAGTTTGAAAGGCGGGAGGCCGGTAACTGAGACCCAGTACTTC.

The gene calls are TRBV5-1 and TRBJ2-1; the match to TRBD2 covers 7 bases. Germline V gene sequence: CDR1 SGHRS, CDR2 YFSETQ. This CDR3 contains 17 residues. The CDR3 protein is CARSLDYSGSFYNEQFF. CDR3 coding DNA: TGCGCGCGCAGCTTGGACTATAGCGGGTCCTTCTACAATGAGCAGTTCTTC.

This clonotype has more than one count but fewer than ten. The chain is built from TRBV6-5 and TRBJ2-7; 9 bases fit TRBD2. This CDR3 comprises 17 residues. Germline loops: CDR1 MNHEY, CDR2 SVGAGI. Trimming took 2 bases from V and 2 from J; bases not matched to a gene: 10. As DNA, the CDR3 is TGTGCCAGCAGTTACGGGCTCGGGAGCGGGGGGCCCTACGAGCAGTACTTC. Residues: CASSYGLGSGGPYEQYF.

Only a few counts were recorded for this clonotype. This chain joins TRBV27 and TRBJ1-1; D is ambiguous. CDR3 length: 15 residues. The V end lost 5 bases, the J end lost 1 base, and 14 bases lay between the germline ends. From germline, CDR1 is MNHEY and CDR2 SMNVEV (reference sequence). CDR3 in amino acids: CASSARHGSNTEAFF. The CDR3 coding sequence is TGTGCCAGCAGTGCCCGACACGGATCGAACACTGAAGCTTTCTTT.

This clonotype was seen only a few times. V and J are TRBV12-3 or TRBV12-4 and TRBJ2-1; tentatively, D is TRBD2 (6 bases). The CDR3 totals 17 residues. V was cut by 1 base and J by 5 bases, with 18 bases left in between. As DNA, the CDR3 is TGTGCCAGCAGTTTAGGGACTACCACCACCCCACACAATGAGCAGTTCTTC. Its protein product is CASSLGTTTTPHNEQFF.

The chain employs TRBV28 and TRBJ2-5; 13 bases line up with TRBD2. The CDR3 runs 18 residues. CDR1 MDHEN and CDR2 SYDVKM come from the germline V gene. Germline trimming cut 4 bases from V and 7 bases from J; bases unmatched to any gene: 15. CDR3: CASSSSLGLAGVVGTQYF. The CDR3 DNA reads as TGTGCCAGCAGTTCTTCCCTCGGACTAGCGGGGGTCGTGGGGACCCAGTACTTC.

The rearrangement joins TRBV5-1 to TRBJ2-7; D is undetermined. Germline V gene lookup returns CDR1 SGHRS and CDR2 YFSETQ. The CDR3 contains 13 residues. V was pared by 3 bases and J by 7 bases, with 14 bases between. CDR3 nucleotide sequence: TGCGCCAGCAGCTCTTGGGAAGCTTGGGAGCAGTACTTC. Its protein is CASSSWEAWEQYF.

This clonotype was seen a few times. The V call is TRBV20-1, the J call TRBJ1-4, with a weak D call TRBD1 (6 bases). V was shortened by 6 bases and J by 8 bases, with 19 bases between the two germline ends. Germline V CDR1 and CDR2: DFQATT, SNEGSKA (reference sequence). There are 14 residues in the CDR3. The CDR3 nucleotides are TGCAGTGCAACGGGGGGGCGGGCTGGCGAAAAACTGTTTTTT. Residues: CSATGGRAGEKLFF.

There are a few counts of this clonotype. The genes are TRBV12-3 or TRBV12-4 and TRBJ2-1; 8 bases map to TRBD2. The CDR3 runs 16 residues. Trimming took 6 bases from V and 3 from J; bases not matched to a gene: 10. CDR3 DNA sequence: TGTGCCAGCAGCTTCCGTCGGAGCGGGAGCTACAATGAGCAGTTCTTC. Translation: CASSFRRSGSYNEQFF.

The chain employs TRBV7-9 and TRBJ2-3; maybe TRBD2 (5 bases). Germline V gives CDR1 SEHNR, CDR2 FQNEAQ (reference sequence). The ends were cut back, 4 bases at V and 3 bases at J, with 17 bases in the middle. The CDR3 totals 16 residues. CDR3 region: CASSSSRYSGTDTQYF. The CDR3 region has the DNA TGTGCCAGCAGCTCATCGAGATACTCGGGGACAGATACGCAGTATTTT. The full variable domain, completed using reference TRBV7-9 and TRBJ2-3, is DTGVSQNPRHKITKRGQNVTFRCDPISEHNRLYWYRQTLGQGPEFLTYFQNEAQLEKSRLLSDRFSAERPKGSFSTLEIQRTEQGDSAMYLCASSSSRYSGTDTQYFGPGTRLTVL.

This clonotype was observed a handful of times. The V call is TRBV9, the J call TRBJ2-7; 8 nucleotides match TRBD1. With 9 bases clipped from V and 0 bases from J, the junction kept 8 bases outside the gene matches. This CDR3 comprises 14 residues. Per the germline V gene, CDR1 is SGDLS and CDR2 is YYNGEE. The CDR3 spells CAKPRGQGSYEQYF. The CDR3 nucleotides read TGTGCCAAACCCCGAGGACAGGGCTCCTACGAGCAGTACTTC. The variable domain in full, with the rest retrieved from reference TRBV9 and TRBJ2-7, is DSGVTQTPKHLITATGQRVTLRCSPRSGDLSVYWYQQSLDQGLQFLIQYYNGEERAKGNILERFSAQQFPDLHSELNLSSLELGDSALYFCAKPRGQGSYEQYFGPGTRLTVT.

This clonotype has a count of ten or more. This chain joins TRBV5-1 and TRBJ2-2, with 10 positions matching TRBD2. The trim removed 4 bases at V and 7 bases at J, leaving 10 bases unmatched. Germline V CDR1 and CDR2: SGHRS, YFSETQ. The CDR3 spans 16 residues. CDR3 sequence reads: CASSLGLAENLGELFF. For the CDR3, the DNA is TGCGCCAGCAGCCTCGGACTAGCGGAAAACCTCGGGGAGCTGTTTTTT.

The sample holds many counts of this clonotype. The chain recombines TRBV5-1 with TRBJ2-3; 12 bases agree with TRBD2. The CDR3 contains 15 residues. V shed 5 bases, J shed 4 bases, and the junction held 5 bases outside the gene matches. The germline gives CDR1 SGHRS, CDR2 YFSETQ. CDR3: CASRTGLAGPDTQYF. DNA for the CDR3: TGCGCCAGCAGAACGGGACTAGCGGGCCCAGATACGCAGTATTTT.

In this sample, this clonotype turned up a few times. The genes are TRBV4-1 and TRBJ1-6, with D possibly being TRBD1 (5 bases). Germline CDR1 MGHRA, CDR2 YSYEKL. Trimming pared 1 base from V and 10 bases from J, leaving 11 bases between. CDR3 length: 14 residues. CDR3: CASSQAQGGSPLHF. In DNA form, the CDR3 reads TGCGCCAGCAGCCAAGCGCAGGGAGGGTCACCCCTCCACTTT.

This clonotype was counted between two and nine times. J is TRBJ2-3 and V is TRBV7-6; 7 nucleotides line up with TRBD2. CDR1 SGHVS and CDR2 FNYEAQ come from the germline V gene. The CDR3 sequence is 15 residues long. V lost 2 bases to trimming and J lost 2 bases; unmatched junction nucleotides: 4. CDR3: CASSLLSGNTDTQYF. As DNA, the CDR3 is TGTGCCAGCAGCTTACTGAGCGGGAACACAGATACGCAGTATTTT.

The chain carries TRBV4-1 and TRBJ1-1; TRBD1 matches 7 bases. Germline-derived CDR1 and CDR2 are MGHRA and YSYEKL. The CDR3 contains 15 residues. The J segment lost 0 bases and the V segment lost 0 bases, leaving 1 base of the junction unmatched. The CDR3 DNA follows: TGCGCCAGCAGCCAAGAAGACAGGGTGAACACTGAAGCTTTCTTT. It is translated as CASSQEDRVNTEAFF.

This clonotype was seen a handful of times. The rearrangement joins TRBV7-9 to TRBJ1-5; D call uncertain. Germline V gene data show CDR1 as SEHNR and CDR2 as FQNEAQ (reference sequence). The ends were cut back, 7 bases at V and 7 bases at J, with 11 bases in the middle. The CDR3 has 12 residues. CDR3 sequence reads: CASTTGWQPQHF. CDR3 nucleotide sequence: TGTGCCAGCACTACTGGGTGGCAGCCCCAGCATTTT.

The chain has TRBV21-1 and TRBJ1-5; the D segment call TRBD1 is taken from the table without a DNA check. TRBV21-1 is reported as a pseudogene. CDR3 length equals 14 residues. For the CDR3, the DNA is TGTGCCAGCAACCTAGACAGGCCTAATCAGCCCCAGCATTTT. Protein product: CASNLDRPNQPQHF.

J is TRBJ1-6 and V is TRBV18; 10 bases fit TRBD1. In germline, CDR1 is KGHSH, CDR2 LQKENI. CDR3 size: 19 residues. V was pared by 2 bases and J by 4 bases, with 11 bases of the junction left unmatched. Here the CDR3 DNA reads TGTGCCAGCTCACCAGCCGGGACAGGGGACGGGGTGTATAATTCACCCCTCCACTTT. Encoded protein: CASSPAGTGDGVYNSPLHF.

The V gene is TRBV2, the J gene TRBJ2-1; 7 nucleotides align to TRBD2. CDR1 is SNHLY and CDR2 is FYNNEI in the germline V gene. Losses at the gene ends were 3 bases for V and 6 bases for J; bases not matched to a gene: 8. The CDR3 spans 15 residues. DNA for the CDR3: TGTGCCAGCAGTGACCCAGCGGGGATGGGCAATGAGCAGTTCTTC. Protein product: CASSDPAGMGNEQFF.

This chain links TRBV5-1 with TRBJ2-3, with unresolved D. V was shortened by 4 bases and J by 0 bases, with 15 bases between the two germline ends. The CDR3 spans 16 residues. In germline, CDR1 is SGHRS, CDR2 YFSETQ. The CDR3 loop is CASSTGPTGSTDTQYF. In nucleotides, the CDR3 is TGCGCCAGCAGCACCGGACCGACCGGGAGCACAGATACGCAGTATTTT.

In its sample, this clonotype was seen many times. The V and J genes are TRBV20-1 and TRBJ2-1; 11 nucleotides align to TRBD1. CDR1 is DFQATT and CDR2 is SNEGSKA in the germline V gene (reference sequence). Trimming cost V 6 bases and J 3 bases; bases outside gene matches: 4. The CDR3 is 14 residues long. The CDR3 loop reads CSAWDRGIYNEQFF. In nucleotides, the CDR3 is TGCAGTGCCTGGGACAGGGGGATCTACAATGAGCAGTTCTTC.

This clonotype was counted a few times. CDR3 region: CASIRGRGVLYEQYF. CDR3 DNA: TGTGCCAGCATCAGGGGGCGCGGCGTCCTTTACGAGCAGTACTTC. V and J are TRBV21-1 and TRBJ2-7; no check of the table's D call, TRBD1, against the DNA was made. TRBV21-1 is termed a pseudogene. The CDR3 contains 15 residues.

The gene calls are TRBV7-9 and TRBJ2-3; TRBD2 aligns across 8 bases. This CDR3 is built from 17 residues. Germline CDR1 and CDR2: SEHNR and FQNEAQ (reference sequence). Trimming at V came to 7 bases and at J to 3 bases, leaving 15 bases not matched to a gene. The CDR3 sequence is CASNPRSSGTITDTQYF. DNA of the CDR3: TGTGCCAGCAACCCTAGGAGTAGCGGGACGATTACAGATACGCAGTATTTT.

This clonotype was observed at least ten times. This chain links TRBV5-1 with TRBJ2-2; D unclear. The CDR3 has 13 amino acids. Trimming took 0 bases from V and 6 from J, leaving 6 bases between them. Germline V gene sequence: CDR1 SGHRS, CDR2 YFSETQ. The CDR3 sequence: CASSLGRSGELFF. The CDR3 coding sequence is TGCGCCAGCAGCTTGGGACGGTCCGGGGAGCTGTTTTTT. The whole variable domain, remainder taken from reference TRBV5-1 and TRBJ2-2, is KAGVTQTPRYLIKTRGQQVTLSCSPISGHRSVSWYQQTPGQGLQFLFEYFSETQRNKGNFPGRFSGRQFSNSRSEMNVSTLELGDSALYLCASSLGRSGELFFGEGSRLTVL.

V is TRBV7-3 and J is TRBJ2-1, with 8 bases aligning to TRBD1. The CDR3 sequence is 15 residues long. With V trimmed by 6 bases and J by 0 bases, 4 bases remained unmatched. Germline assignment: CDR1 SGHTA and CDR2 FQGTGA. The CDR3 spells CASRQGVSSYNEQFF. The CDR3 nucleotides are TGTGCCAGCAGACAGGGGGTGAGCTCCTACAATGAGCAGTTCTTC. The full variable domain, rest sourced from reference TRBV7-3 and TRBJ2-1, is GAGVSQTPSNKVTEKGKYVELRCDPISGHTALYWYRQSLGQGPEFLIYFQGTGAADDSGLPNDRFFAVRPEGSVSTLKIQRTERGDSAVYLCASRQGVSSYNEQFFGPGTRLTVL.

The V and J genes are TRBV5-4 and TRBJ2-7, with a possible D match to TRBD2 (7 bases). The CDR3 runs 12 residues. V was clipped by 4 bases and J by 9 bases, with 14 bases between them. Germline V gene sequence: CDR1 SGHNT, CDR2 YYREEE (reference sequence). The CDR3: CASSHRGAGQYF. For the CDR3, the DNA is TGTGCCAGCAGCCACCGGGGGGCCGGGCAGTACTTC.